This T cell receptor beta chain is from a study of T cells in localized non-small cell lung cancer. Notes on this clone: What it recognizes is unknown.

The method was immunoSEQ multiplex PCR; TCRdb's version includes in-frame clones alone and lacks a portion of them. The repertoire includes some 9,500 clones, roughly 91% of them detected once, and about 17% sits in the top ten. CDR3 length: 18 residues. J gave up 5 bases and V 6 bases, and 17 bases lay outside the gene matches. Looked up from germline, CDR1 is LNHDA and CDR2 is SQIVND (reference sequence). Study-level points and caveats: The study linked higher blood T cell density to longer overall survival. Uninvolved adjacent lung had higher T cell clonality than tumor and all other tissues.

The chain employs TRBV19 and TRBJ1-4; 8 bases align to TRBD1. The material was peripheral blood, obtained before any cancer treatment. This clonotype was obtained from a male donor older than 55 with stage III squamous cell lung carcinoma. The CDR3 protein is CASRVPGQEILGNEKLFF. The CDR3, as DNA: TGTGCCAGTAGAGTCCCGGGACAGGAAATACTTGGGAATGAAAAACTGTTTTTT.